One and the same sample provided the 17 T cell receptor beta chains below, sequenced in a study of beta chain features in type 1 diabetes. Expressed TCRB transcripts were sequenced because the isolated RNA had all been reverse transcribed beforehand. Generated by immunoSEQ multiplex PCR, the TCRdb table keeps only in-frame clones and is missing some. Of 900,000 or so clones in the sample, roughly 17% were seen once. Sample: naive CD4+ T cells from blood. The receptors come from a woman between 18 and 29 years old in good health.

The J gene is TRBJ2-1, the V gene TRBV7-2; tentatively, D is TRBD2 (6 bases). V was pared by 6 bases and J by 0 bases, with 15 bases between. CDR1 and CDR2 (germline): SGHTA, FQGNSA. The CDR3 spans 16 residues. The CDR3 bases are TGTGCCAGCAGTTCCGGGACTTTTAGCTCCTACAATGAGCAGTTCTTC. It codes for CASSSGTFSSYNEQFF.

This clone appeared a few times. The CDR3 sequence is CASSLVRPGYGDEQYF. The CDR3, as DNA: TGTGCCAGCAGCTTAGTGCGGCCAGGGTACGGCGACGAGCAGTACTTC. This chain links TRBV7-2 with TRBJ2-7; possibly TRBD1 for D (5 bases). Trimming cost V 1 base and J 5 bases, with 18 bases left between them. From germline, CDR1 is SGHTA and CDR2 FQGNSA. CDR3 length: 16 amino acids.

The gene calls are TRBV11-1 and TRBJ2-7; a possible D gene is TRBD1 (5 bases). The CDR3 spans 14 residues. V lost 3 bases and J lost 3, with 12 bases in between. Germline V lookup: CDR1 SGHAT, CDR2 FQDESV (reference sequence). The CDR3 spells CASSFSPRGYEQYF. CDR3 DNA sequence: TGTGCCAGCAGCTTCTCCCCTAGGGGCTACGAGCAGTACTTC.

This clone was found a few times. The chain links TRBV19 to TRBJ2-1, with D possibly matching TRBD1 (6 bases). This CDR3 has 17 residues. Trimming cost V 3 bases and J 1 base, with 16 bases left between them. Germline V lookup: CDR1 LNHDA, CDR2 SQIVND (reference sequence). The CDR3 here is CASSIRSDRISYNEQFF. The CDR3 nucleotides are TGTGCCAGTAGTATCCGATCTGACAGGATATCCTACAATGAGCAGTTCTTC.

A few counts support this clone. The chain links TRBV7-2 to TRBJ2-1, with TRBD2 identical over 11 bases. Germline CDR1 is SGHTA and CDR2 is FQGNSA. The CDR3 has 16 amino acids. V lost 6 bases and J lost 7; bases outside the gene matches: 11. CDR3 in amino acids: CASRARLAGGRNEQFF. DNA of the CDR3: TGTGCCAGCAGAGCCAGGCTAGCGGGAGGTCGAAATGAGCAGTTCTTC.

The chain recombines TRBV28 with TRBJ2-5, with a tentative D call TRBD1 (5 bases). Germline V lookup: CDR1 MDHEN, CDR2 SYDVKM. This CDR3 spans 13 amino acids. V was clipped by 3 bases and J by 5 bases, with 10 bases between them. The CDR3 sequence is CASSLGLLETQYF. CDR3 sequence (DNA): TGTGCCAGCAGTTTGGGGCTTTTGGAGACCCAGTACTTC. The whole variable domain, filled in from reference TRBV28 and TRBJ2-5, reads DVKVTQSSRYLVKRTGEKVFLECVQDMDHENMFWYRQDPGLGLRLIYFSYDVKMKEKGDIPEGYSVSREKKERFSLILESASTNQTSMYLCASSLGLLETQYFGPGTRLLVL.

The chain carries TRBV5-6 and TRBJ2-7; a weak D match, TRBD2 (6 bases). The CDR3 is made up of 12 amino acids. Germline CDR1 SGHDT, CDR2 YYEEEE. The V gene lost 2 bases and the J gene lost 12 bases, with 15 bases spanning the gap. CDR3 DNA: TGTGCCAGCAGCTTTTTCACGGGAGACTTGTACTTC. Its translation is CASSFFTGDLYF.

This clone was picked up a small number of times. The chain employs TRBV7-9 and TRBJ2-5; possible D gene TRBD2, 6 bases. The CDR3 totals 14 residues. Germline CDR1 and CDR2: SEHNR and FQNEAQ (reference sequence). Trimming removed 4 bases at V and 3 bases at J, with 12 bases between. CDR3 coding DNA: TGTGCCAGCAGCTGGGGACTCTCGGAAGAGACCCAGTACTTC. Translation gives CASSWGLSEETQYF.

This chain joins TRBV6-5 and TRBJ2-7; 9 nucleotides match TRBD1. The CDR3 has 15 residues. Germline values: CDR1 MNHEY, CDR2 SVGAGI. The ends lost 5 bases at V and 1 base at J; junction bases unmatched: 6. The CDR3: CASSLTGTGSYEQYF. CDR3 sequence (DNA): TGTGCCAGCAGTCTGACCGGGACAGGGTCCTACGAGCAGTACTTC.

This clone has only a few counts. This chain joins TRBV5-4 and TRBJ2-5, with 8 bases lining up with TRBD2. The trim removed 3 bases at V and 5 bases at J, leaving 9 bases unmatched. Germline CDR1 SGHNT, CDR2 YYREEE (reference sequence). This CDR3 spans 15 amino acids. CDR3: CASSSGTRQGETQYF. The CDR3 DNA reads TGTGCCAGCAGCTCCGGGACTAGACAAGGGGAGACCCAGTACTTC. The whole variable domain, filled in from reference TRBV5-4 and TRBJ2-5, reads ETGVTQSPTHLIKTRGQQVTLRCSSQSGHNTVSWYQQALGQGPQFIFQYYREEENGRGNFPPRFSGLQFPNYSSELNVNALELDDSALYLCASSSGTRQGETQYFGPGTRLLVL.

There are a few counts of this clone. The gene calls are TRBV12-5 and TRBJ1-5; D gene uncertain. Germline V gives CDR1 LGHNT, CDR2 FRNRAP. CDR3 size: 14 residues. The CDR3 DNA follows: TGTGCCCCGGGCCGTCCCTATAGCAATCAGCCCCAGCATTTT. Its protein is CAPGRPYSNQPQHF.

In the case of this clone: The germline gene is not matched at one end of the junction; a read error may be the cause. This chain joins TRBV7-2 and TRBJ2-5; 7 nucleotides line up with TRBD1. This CDR3 comprises 16 residues. Per germline, CDR1 SGHTA and CDR2 FQGNSA. The CDR3 DNA follows: TGTGCCCGCAGCGCCCGGACAGGACGGCCCAAGTCGGCCCAGTACTTC. Its translation is CARSARTGRPKSAQYF.

The rearrangement links TRBV5-5 to TRBJ2-4, with D uncertain. Germline V gene data show CDR1 as SGHKS and CDR2 as YYEKEE (reference sequence). The CDR3 loop spans 15 amino acids. V lost 4 bases and J 6 bases, leaving 17 bases between the germline ends. CDR3 protein: CASSRLVPALNIQYF. CDR3 nucleotide sequence: TGTGCCAGCAGCCGCCTGGTTCCTGCCTTAAACATTCAGTACTTC.

V gene TRBV28 combines with J gene TRBJ2-1, with TRBD2 matching over 9 bases. This CDR3 is built from 16 residues. Unmatched junction bases numbered 7, after V lost 5 bases and J lost 2 bases. CDR1 and CDR2 from the germline V gene are MDHEN and SYDVKM. The CDR3 nucleotides are TGTGCCAGCAGTCCCATCGCGGGAGGGCCCTACAATGAGCAGTTCTTC. Protein sequence: CASSPIAGGPYNEQFF.

The chain has TRBV6-6 and TRBJ2-7; D uncertain. CDR1 and CDR2 from the germline V gene are MNHNY and SVGAGI (reference sequence). Trimming removed 0 bases at V and 2 bases at J, with 14 bases between. The CDR3 consists of 16 residues. The CDR3 region has the DNA TGTGCCAGCAGTTACTCCCCGATCGAGTTGCCCTACGAGCAGTACTTC. It encodes CASSYSPIELPYEQYF.

This chain joins TRBV4-2 and TRBJ2-2, with D tentatively TRBD2 (5 bases). The germline CDR1 and CDR2 sequences are LGHNA and YNFKEQ. This CDR3 has 17 amino acids. V lost 4 bases to trimming and J lost 2 bases, with 17 bases between them. This CDR3 reads CASSLNRLDSNTGELFF. The CDR3 coding sequence is TGTGCCAGCAGCCTAAACCGGCTGGACTCAAACACCGGGGAGCTGTTTTTT.

The DNA for the CDR3 is TGTGCCAGCAGCTTATGGCACAGCCGCTCCTACGAGCAGTACTTC. This encodes CASSLWHSRSYEQYF. The genes are TRBV7-2 and TRBJ2-7, with D unresolved. Germline CDR1 reads SGHTA; CDR2 reads FQGNSA. With 2 bases removed from V and 0 bases from J, the gap between germline ends came to 11 bases. The CDR3 has 15 residues.